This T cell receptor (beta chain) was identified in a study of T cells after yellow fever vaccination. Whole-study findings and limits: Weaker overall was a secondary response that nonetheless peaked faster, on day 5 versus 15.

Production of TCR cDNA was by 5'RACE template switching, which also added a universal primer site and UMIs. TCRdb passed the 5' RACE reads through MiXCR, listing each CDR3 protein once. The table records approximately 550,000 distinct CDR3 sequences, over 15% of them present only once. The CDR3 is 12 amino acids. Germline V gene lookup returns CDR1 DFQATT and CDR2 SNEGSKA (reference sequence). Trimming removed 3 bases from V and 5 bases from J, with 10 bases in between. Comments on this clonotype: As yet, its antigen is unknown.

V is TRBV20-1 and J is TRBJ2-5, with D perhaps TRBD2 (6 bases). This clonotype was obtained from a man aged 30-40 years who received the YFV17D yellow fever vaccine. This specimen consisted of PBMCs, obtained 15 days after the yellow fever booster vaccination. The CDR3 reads CSASREWETQYF. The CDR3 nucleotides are TGCAGTGCTAGCCGGGAGTGGGAGACCCAGTACTTC.